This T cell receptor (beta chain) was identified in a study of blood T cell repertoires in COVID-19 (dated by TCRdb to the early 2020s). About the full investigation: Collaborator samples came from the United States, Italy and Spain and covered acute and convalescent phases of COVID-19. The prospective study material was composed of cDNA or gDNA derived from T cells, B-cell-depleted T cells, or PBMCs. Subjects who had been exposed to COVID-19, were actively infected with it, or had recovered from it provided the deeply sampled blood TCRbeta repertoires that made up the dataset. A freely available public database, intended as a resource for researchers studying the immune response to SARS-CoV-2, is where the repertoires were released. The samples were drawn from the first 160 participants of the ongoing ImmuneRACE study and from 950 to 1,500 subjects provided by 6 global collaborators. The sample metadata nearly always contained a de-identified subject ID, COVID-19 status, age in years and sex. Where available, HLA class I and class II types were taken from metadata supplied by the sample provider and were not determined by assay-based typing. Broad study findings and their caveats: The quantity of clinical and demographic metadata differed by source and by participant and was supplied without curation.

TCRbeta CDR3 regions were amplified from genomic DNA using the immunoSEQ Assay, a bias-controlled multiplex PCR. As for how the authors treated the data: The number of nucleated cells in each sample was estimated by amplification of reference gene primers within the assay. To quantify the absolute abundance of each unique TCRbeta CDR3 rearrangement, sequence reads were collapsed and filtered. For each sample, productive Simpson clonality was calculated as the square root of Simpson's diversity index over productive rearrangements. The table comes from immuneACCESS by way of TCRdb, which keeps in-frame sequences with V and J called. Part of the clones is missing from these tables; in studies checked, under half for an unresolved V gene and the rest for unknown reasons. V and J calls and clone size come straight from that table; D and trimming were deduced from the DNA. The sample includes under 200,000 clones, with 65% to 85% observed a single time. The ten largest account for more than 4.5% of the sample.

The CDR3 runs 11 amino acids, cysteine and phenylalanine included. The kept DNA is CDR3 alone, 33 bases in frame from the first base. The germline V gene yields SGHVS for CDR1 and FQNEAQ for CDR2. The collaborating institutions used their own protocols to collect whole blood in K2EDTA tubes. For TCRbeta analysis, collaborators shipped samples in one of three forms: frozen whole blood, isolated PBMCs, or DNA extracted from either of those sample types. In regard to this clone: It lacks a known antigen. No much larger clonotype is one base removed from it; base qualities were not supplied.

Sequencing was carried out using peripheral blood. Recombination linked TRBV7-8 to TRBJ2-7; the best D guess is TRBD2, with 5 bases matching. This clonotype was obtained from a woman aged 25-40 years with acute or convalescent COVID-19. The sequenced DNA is TGTGCGGTAAGATCCGGGGACGAGCAGTACTTC. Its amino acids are CAVRSGDEQYF.